This TCR beta chain was observed in a study of T cells after yellow fever vaccination (dated by TCRdb to the late 2010s). For context, the study as a whole: The SMART-Seq v4 Ultra Low Input RNA kit was used to prepare libraries from fractions with low cell numbers. Bulk TCR alpha and beta repertoires were sequenced longitudinally to track T-cell clones before and after primary and booster YFV17D yellow fever vaccination. Two healthy male donors, one aged 18 to 30 and one aged 30 to 40 years, were included in the cohort. Blood was drawn at multiple timepoints before and after primary and secondary immunization, with bulk PBMC replicates and cell subsets isolated.

The treatment or condition label, as the study defines it: live attenuated yellow fever vaccine strain. Two biological replicates of bulk PBMCs were collected at each blood-draw timepoint. PBMCs were isolated from peripheral blood using a standard Ficoll-Paque protocol. RNA was extracted with TriZol from bulk PBMCs, CD4 and CD8 fractions, and dextramer-positive and dextramer-negative fractions. Synthesis of TCR cDNA relied on 5'RACE template switching, a step that introduced a universal primer site along with unique molecular identifiers. Priming of cDNA synthesis was performed from both the TCR alpha and TCR beta constant segments. Library amplification involved two PCR steps, and the second step added sample barcodes and sequencing adapters. Sequencing of the libraries was done on either Illumina HiSeq 2500 (2x100 bp) or NovaSeq (2x150 bp). The authors' pipeline ran thus. Demultiplexing of reads and collapsing into UMI consensus sequences were performed with MIGEC, and V(D)J alignment was carried out with MiXCR. Vaccine-responding clonotypes were identified with edgeR using replicate PBMC samples, with FDR below 0.01 and a log2 fold change above 5 up to day 15 being required. CD4 or CD8 identity was assigned to each bulk clonotype according to whether the clonotype was present at higher abundance in the sequenced CD4 repertoire or the sequenced CD8 repertoire. TCRdb's own reprocessing of the public reads used fastp at Q25 and MiXCR and kept productive beta chains. Each entry merges the rows of one CDR3 protein and shows their most common DNA and genes. Clone size and V and J calls follow TCRdb, not the original study. A total of 500,000 to 650,000 distinct CDR3 sequences appear in this sample, roughly 14% of them only once. The ten largest clones take up 11% to 15% of the sample.

Comments on this clonotype: Its recognized antigen is unknown. It has no much larger one-base neighbor in the sample; base qualities were not kept.

Results the study describes overall, beyond this receptor: After the booster, most clones that had expanded after primary vaccination were detected again (nearly 97% of CD4 and more than 80% of CD8), suggesting broad maintenance of memory. A small fraction of clonotypes appeared in both the CD4 and CD8 compartments, likely as a result of convergent recombination. Compared with the primary T-cell response, the secondary T-cell response was faster but weaker, reaching its peak on day 5 rather than on day 15. FACS-sorted repertoires could contain abundant contaminating clonotypes from the bulk population, so computational filtering was required. The study included only two donors, which limits how far the findings can be generalized.

Taken from cysteine to phenylalanine, the CDR3 has 14 residues. Kept here is only the CDR3 DNA, which spans 42 bases and is read in frame from base 1. CDR1 and CDR2 are read off the germline V gene as MNHNS and SASEGT. V loses 10 bases at its end and J loses 1 base; junction bases beyond the gene matches: 6. The sequence joins TRBV6-1 to TRBJ2-3; 9 middle bases align to TRBD2. This receptor was obtained from a man under 40 who received the YFV17D yellow fever vaccine. Specimen: PBMCs, collected on the day of the yellow fever booster vaccination. The CDR3: CATSSGMGTDTQYF. The nucleotide sequence is given as TGTGCCACCTCTAGCGGGATGGGCACAGATACGCAGTATTTT.